These 18 T cell receptor beta chains share one sample of origin, sequenced in a study of blood T cell repertoires in COVID-19. Sequencing used immunoSEQ multiplex PCR; TCRdb keeps in-frame clones, though not all of them. The sample lists approximately 230,000 clones; 88% were seen once. Sequenced material: PBMCs or T cells enriched from blood (not recorded which). These receptors were collected from a woman aged 50 to 65 with acute COVID-19.

The chain employs TRBV27 and TRBJ2-3, with TRBD1 identical over 10 bases. CDR1 MNHEY and CDR2 SMNVEV come from the germline V gene (reference sequence). Trimming at V came to 3 bases and at J to 3 bases, leaving 12 bases not matched to a gene. CDR3 length: 18 residues. The DNA of the CDR3 is TGTGCCAGCAGTTTGTATGCGAGGACAGGGGGTACGACAGATACGCAGTATTTT. Translation gives CASSLYARTGGTTDTQYF.

The chain couples TRBV20-1 to TRBJ2-3; D gene unclear. Germline-derived CDR1 and CDR2 are DFQATT and SNEGSKA (reference sequence). The V end lost 6 bases, the J end lost 9 bases, and 10 bases lay between the germline ends. The CDR3 sequence is 10 residues long. The CDR3 loop is CSAYRATQYF. In DNA form, the CDR3 reads TGCAGTGCCTACCGTGCGACGCAGTATTTT.

CDR3 loop: CASSQWTSPKNEQFF. The CDR3 DNA reads as TGCGCCAGCAGCCAGTGGACTAGCCCCAAGAATGAGCAGTTCTTC. The rearrangement joins TRBV5-1 to TRBJ2-1, with 8 bases aligning to TRBD2. CDR1 SGHRS and CDR2 YFSETQ come from the germline V gene. V trimming: 4 bases; J trimming: 7 bases; junction bases outside the gene matches: 10. CDR3 length equals 15 residues.

The rearrangement links TRBV7-3 to TRBJ2-1; D unclear. Germline V CDR1 and CDR2: SGHTA, FQGTGA. V lost 3 bases, J lost 11 bases, and 11 bases lay in between. This CDR3 is 12 amino acids long. The DNA of the CDR3 is TGTGCCAGCAGCTTCATACCGGGTAAGCAGTTCTTC. It codes for CASSFIPGKQFF. Combining the CDR3 with reference TRBV7-3 and TRBJ2-1 gives the whole variable domain GAGVSQTPSNKVTEKGKYVELRCDPISGHTALYWYRQSLGQGPEFLIYFQGTGAADDSGLPNDRFFAVRPEGSVSTLKIQRTERGDSAVYLCASSFIPGKQFFGPGTRLTVL.

The chain joins TRBV7-2 to TRBJ1-2; D possibly corresponds to TRBD1 (5 bases). V shed 2 bases and J shed 7 bases, with 14 bases lying between them. The CDR3 loop spans 14 amino acids. Germline-derived CDR1 and CDR2 are SGHTA and FQGNSA. CDR3 DNA sequence: TGTGCCAGCAGCTTATCGGGACTTGTACGTGGCTACACCTTC. Encoded protein: CASSLSGLVRGYTF.

This sequence joins TRBV5-1 and TRBJ2-7; 7 bases line up with TRBD2. Trimming at V came to 4 bases and at J to 3 bases, leaving 10 bases not matched to a gene. CDR3 length: 15 residues. Per the germline V gene, CDR1 is SGHRS and CDR2 is YFSETQ. The CDR3 reads CASSVRREGGYEQYF. Here the CDR3 DNA reads TGCGCCAGCAGCGTAAGGAGGGAGGGAGGCTACGAGCAGTACTTC.

This sequence joins TRBV30 and TRBJ2-7, with 14 nucleotides matching TRBD2. The CDR3 consists of 17 residues. V lost 3 bases, J lost 3 bases, and 10 bases stayed unmatched. The V gene's germline CDR1 is GTSNPN and CDR2 SVGIG (reference sequence). The CDR3 bases are TGTGCCTGGAGCACCGGGACTAGCGGGAGTCAGGGCTACGAGCAGTACTTC. Its translation is CAWSTGTSGSQGYEQYF.

V is TRBV19 and J is TRBJ1-6; 10 nucleotides match TRBD1. Germline lookup yields CDR1 LNHDA and CDR2 SQIVND (reference sequence). V lost 6 bases, J lost 6 bases, and 2 bases stayed unmatched. CDR3 length equals 14 residues. For the CDR3, the DNA is TGTGCCAGTAGCCGACAGGGGGCTAATTCACCCCTCCACTTT. As protein: CASSRQGANSPLHF.

The chain carries TRBV5-6 and TRBJ1-2; 9 positions match TRBD1. CDR3 length: 14 amino acids. The germline gives CDR1 SGHDT, CDR2 YYEEEE. J was trimmed by 6 bases and V by 1 base; bases with no gene match: 4. The DNA for the CDR3 is TGTGCCAGCAGCTTGACAGGGGGCAGCGATGGCTACACCTTC. Residues: CASSLTGGSDGYTF.

The chain has TRBV29-1 and TRBJ2-2, with D perhaps TRBD1 (6 bases). This CDR3 region has 14 residues. V dropped 7 bases and J dropped 0 bases, with 12 bases sitting between them. Germline V lookup: CDR1 SQVTM, CDR2 ANQGSEA. CDR3 amino acids: CSAGRTANTGELFF. CDR3 in DNA: TGCAGCGCTGGGCGGACAGCGAACACCGGGGAGCTGTTTTTT.

This clone is a singleton in its sample. The chain links TRBV5-1 to TRBJ2-7, with 10 bases aligning to TRBD1. The CDR3 extends over 17 amino acids. J was trimmed by 0 bases and V by 3 bases; bases with no gene match: 9. Germline loops: CDR1 SGHRS, CDR2 YFSETQ. Here the CDR3 reads CASSSPIDRGLSYEQYF. The DNA of the CDR3 is TGCGCCAGCAGCTCCCCAATAGACAGGGGGCTCTCCTACGAGCAGTACTTC.

This clone has a single count. The chain has TRBV7-9 and TRBJ1-2; D is unresolved. The CDR3 spans 14 residues. V lost 3 bases and J 8 bases, leaving 16 bases between the germline ends. The germline gives CDR1 SEHNR, CDR2 FQNEAQ (reference sequence). CDR3 loop: CASSFRGEGDGYTF. CDR3 bases: TGTGCCAGCAGCTTTCGGGGTGAGGGTGACGGCTACACCTTC.

V is TRBV14 and J is TRBJ2-1; possible D gene TRBD1, 7 bases. Looked up from germline, CDR1 is SGHDN and CDR2 is FVKESK. This CDR3 region has 15 residues. The germline V and J ends were trimmed by 2 bases and 2 bases, with 10 bases remaining between them. Here the CDR3 reads CASSQSGGTYNEQFF. The CDR3 region has the DNA TGTGCCAGCAGCCAATCAGGGGGGACCTACAATGAGCAGTTCTTC.

The J gene is TRBJ1-1, the V gene TRBV7-9; TRBD1 is a possible D gene (5 bases). V gave up 1 base and J gave up 0 bases, with 9 bases separating them. The germline CDR1 and CDR2 sequences are SEHNR and FQNEAQ (reference sequence). CDR3 size: 15 residues. CDR3 sequence: CASSLVRGVNTEAFF. DNA of the CDR3: TGTGCCAGCAGCTTAGTTCGGGGGGTGAACACTGAAGCTTTCTTT.

The V call is TRBV5-1, the J call TRBJ2-3; 11 bases fit TRBD2. The germline V gene encodes CDR1 SGHRS and CDR2 YFSETQ. There are 16 residues in the CDR3. V gave up 4 bases and J gave up 2 bases; unmatched junction bases: 6. The CDR3: CASSLGTSGLTDTQYF. CDR3 bases: TGCGCCAGCAGCCTGGGGACTAGCGGACTCACAGATACGCAGTATTTT.

The chain employs TRBV6-1 and TRBJ2-3, with TRBD2 matching 9 bases. Germline CDR1 and CDR2: MNHNS and SASEGT. Germline trimming cut 6 bases from V and 6 bases from J; bases unmatched to any gene: 7. The CDR3 consists of 14 residues. This chain's CDR3 is CASRIAGAGDTQYF. Written as DNA, the CDR3 is TGTGCCAGCAGAATAGCGGGAGCGGGCGATACGCAGTATTTT.

The chain recombines TRBV7-9 with TRBJ2-1; TRBD1 aligns across 11 bases. This CDR3 comprises 16 residues. CDR1 and CDR2 from the germline V gene are SEHNR and FQNEAQ (reference sequence). The V gene end was trimmed by 6 bases and the J gene end by 1 base; junction bases not matched to a gene: 5. The CDR3 sequence: CASRDRGRGSYNEQFF. The CDR3 nucleotides are TGTGCCAGCAGGGACAGGGGGCGCGGGTCCTACAATGAGCAGTTCTTC. The full variable domain, completed using reference TRBV7-9 and TRBJ2-1, is DTGVSQNPRHKITKRGQNVTFRCDPISEHNRLYWYRQTLGQGPEFLTYFQNEAQLEKSRLLSDRFSAERPKGSFSTLEIQRTEQGDSAMYLCASRDRGRGSYNEQFFGPGTRLTVL.

The chain joins TRBV9 to TRBJ2-5, with TRBD2 identical over 7 bases. There are 14 residues in the CDR3. The V and J ends lost 4 bases and 5 bases, in that order; junction bases with no gene match: 8. Per the germline V gene, CDR1 is SGDLS and CDR2 is YYNGEE. CDR3 residues: CASSTAGVGETQYF. The CDR3 region has the DNA TGTGCCAGCAGCACCGCGGGAGTCGGGGAGACCCAGTACTTC.